This T cell receptor beta chain derives from a study of cytomegalovirus exposure and HLA in healthy donors (dated by TCRdb to the late 2010s). About the full investigation: According to an earlier analysis of 587 of the donors, 150 million to 200 million T cells yielded 90 million to 130 million unique TCR beta sequences and 276 Gb of sequence data. The study used immunosequencing to profile the T cell repertoires of around 600 subjects and linked those repertoires to cytomegalovirus serostatus. Alongside the repertoire data, information on donor age, sex, ethnicity and CMV serostatus was compiled. Every discovery cohort repertoire had been produced on one sequencing platform. To predict cytomegalovirus infection status, the study brought together high-throughput TCR immunosequencing, statistical association of individual TCRs with disease status, and machine learning. A later genetic analysis took genome-wide SNP genotypes for about 60% of the roughly 670 donors and used that subset as a discovery cohort. HLA typing included class I and class II loci at four-digit resolution. An earlier analysis of around 640 of the donors used high-throughput TCR beta sequencing to judge whether each TCR beta V gene segment behaved as functional or pseudogenic. Across some 400 genotyped donors of the cohort, an average of about 240,000 unique TCR beta nucleotide sequences per donor were sequenced, and around 20% of those sequences were non-productive. A later analysis re-analyzed previously published TCR beta repertoires from about 600 donors and added high-resolution HLA genotyping to study TCR occurrence patterns. In addition to the first cohort of approximately 670 subjects, a separate validation cohort of 130 or so different subjects was used. Typing coverage differed by locus: A, B, C, DRB1 and DQB1 were typed in roughly 629-630 donors, DQA1 in roughly 500, DPA1 in approximately 600, and DPB1 in 450 to 480. Among the roughly 430 genotyped donors, 81% belonged to the genetic ancestry cluster associated with self-reported Caucasian donors. An early release covering roughly 640 HLA-typed donors comprised 300 to 350 gigabases of sequencing data and 85 million or so unique TCR sequences. The study aimed to test whether cataloging public T cell receptors could reveal signatures of past pathogen exposure. Because of strong linkage in the cohort, five DR-DQ haplotypes were treated as single units for association and clustering. Rather than using new phenotypic data, the later analysis identified candidate immune exposures from TCR beta sequences and from how often those sequences occurred across donors. General conclusions and limits of the study: A cluster of highly shared sequence variants was judged likely to represent a technical artifact of the sequencing pipeline. In a later analysis, TCR association rates were found to vary across HLA loci, with the most associated TCRs seen for DRB1 alleles and the fewest for HLA-C alleles. CMV serostatus was the only immune exposure information available for the cohort. V-gene and J-gene trimming of TCR beta chains was associated with a missense DCLRE1C variant in a later genetic analysis, and the association was replicated in an independent cohort. Strong co-occurrence of HLA alleles, especially DR and DQ, made assigning TCR associations to individual alleles difficult. In both the original and validation cohorts, the classifier was reported to diagnose cytomegalovirus status with high specificity and sensitivity. In the study, about 150 TCR beta chains were listed as associated with cytomegalovirus. Because the 87-base-pair reads could not distinguish some IMGT-functional V segments, including TRBV6-2 and TRBV6-3, those segments were excluded. Roughly uniform sequencing depth across donors was assumed in presence/absence analyses, although this assumption may not hold. In a later genetic analysis, fewer N-insertions in productive TCRs were reported among donors in an Asian-associated ancestry cluster than the approximately 710-donor mean. A few of the identified cytomegalovirus-associated TCR beta chains were confirmed in vitro to be specific for cytomegalovirus antigens. Broadly in line with IMGT annotations, most TCR beta V segments showed up in productive rearrangements about 87% or about 30% of the time in an earlier analysis of a few hundred of the donors. A later analysis found that HLA-associated TCR beta chains were more clonally expanded and had lower generation probabilities than equally common non-associated chains. The earlier analysis of a few hundred of the donors excluded some 15 rarely observed V segments, including chromosome 9 orphons, because counts were too low. A later analysis associated 15,000 to 20,000 TCR beta sequences with specific HLA alleles at a false discovery rate of 0.05. According to the authors, the approach could potentially be generalized to other disease states and immunological phenotypes. The cohort was sequenced for TCR beta chains only, and without alpha or paired-chain data the features that could be detected were limited. Most TCR sequences were seen in very few donors, while some public TCRs were found in many individuals. Correlated functional status among segregating V segments might reflect linkage disequilibrium, but an unknown experimental factor could not be ruled out. Because HLA typing was missing for some donors at each locus, association tests included only the typed subset. A further reported finding was that TCR beta sequences accurately predicted the HLA-A and HLA-B alleles for most subjects in the first cohort. Several of the top co-occurrence clusters appeared to be linked to parvovirus B19, influenza, CMV and Epstein-Barr virus, according to a later analysis. Most CMV-associated TCR beta chains appeared to be HLA-restricted in a later analysis, and the HLA associations seemed to be driven largely by CMV exposure.

In the case of this clone: The specificity of this receptor is unknown. The CDR3 does not close with the conserved phenylalanine or tryptophan, likely indicating a read error.

In total, 666 healthy bone marrow donors made up the cohort. Cohort members were all nominally healthy when sampled, although unrecorded immune exposures were likely present. The donor tested CMV seropositive and was one of the 289 seropositive cohort members. A peripheral blood sample was collected from each donor, and TCR beta sequencing was performed on peripheral blood mononuclear cells. Genomic DNA was extracted from the blood cell samples with the Qiagen DNeasy Blood Extraction Kit. The germline V gene sets CDR1 to MGHRA and CDR2 to YSYEKL. Termini included, the CDR3 measures 18 amino acids. Only the CDR3 DNA is retained, 54 bases long and in frame from the first base. The junction shows trimming of 1 base on V and 2 bases on J, plus 20 bases between the germline ends. Libraries came from the immunoSEQ multiplex PCR assay. The multiplex PCR relied on a mix of 60 forward primers for TCR Vbeta segments and 13 reverse primers for TCR Jbeta segments. A multiplex PCR assay on genomic DNA amplified the CDR3 region of rearranged TCR beta genes. On the Illumina HiSeq System, the amplified TCR beta libraries were sequenced as 87-base-pair reads. The original pipeline was this. A later analysis counted about 80 million unique TCR beta chains across the 550 to 800 repertoires, and about 10 million of these chains were shared by at least two donors. A nearest-neighbor algorithm error-corrected the raw reads and collapsed the reads into unique sequences, merging closely related sequences to remove PCR and sequencing errors. CDR3 sequences were aligned to IMGT reference sequences to assign V, D and J gene segments. For a sequence to be retained, a match of at least six nucleotides was required to both a V gene segment and a J gene segment. Rearrangements were classified as productive when the CDR3 lacked stop codons and remained in frame with V and J, and all other rearrangements were classified as non-productive. Following IMGT convention, CDR3 was defined as the stretch from the second conserved V-encoded cysteine to the conserved J-encoded phenylalanine. The earlier analysis of approximately 590 of the donors excluded any sequence lacking an unambiguous match to a single V gene segment. In an earlier analysis of some 590 of the donors, a V segment was called functional when productive rearrangements were above 56.7%, and segregating when the standard deviation between donors exceeded 5%. To diagnose cytomegalovirus status from the catalog of TCR beta chain sequences, a statistical classification framework was built. A later analysis assigned V and J genes by comparing TCR nucleotide sequences with IMGT/GENE-DB human TR gene sequences. In a later analysis, CDR3 sequences and most-parsimonious VDJ recombination scenarios were assigned using the TCRdist pipeline. A later analysis defined each TCR beta chain by its CDR3 amino acid sequence plus V-gene family, and excluded reads lacking a unique V-gene family. A later analysis removed 592 highly shared, low-generation-probability nucleotide sequences to deal with suspected cross-contamination and a sequencing artifact. A later analysis calculated a clonal expansion index for each public chain from normalized within-repertoire ranks of inferred template counts. Generation probabilities in a later analysis came from a VDJ recombination model fitted to out-of-frame rearrangements, and those results were checked against IGoR. Hypergeometric tests were used in a later analysis to score TCR-TCR, TCR-HLA and TCR-CMV co-occurrence, with a repertoire-size bias correction applied to the TCR pairs. To estimate false discovery rates, a later analysis permuted the HLA or CMV assignments 20 times. A later analysis grouped co-occurring TCRs with DBSCAN, adding TCRdist sequence similarity when clustering within HLA-allele-positive subsets. Repertoires with fewer than 30,000 or more than 120,000 public chains, plus five repertoires with anomalous nucleotide sharing, were excluded from co-occurrence clustering. The table comes from immuneACCESS by way of TCRdb, which keeps in-frame sequences with V and J called. Part of the clones is missing from these tables; in studies checked, under half for an unresolved V gene and the rest for unknown reasons. V, J and clone size derive from that table, while D and trimming were established from the DNA sequence. The table for this sample lists more than 150,000 clones; roughly 80% of them were counted only once. The ten largest make up under 8.5% of the sample.

Sequenced input: PBMCs. The V and J segments used are TRBV4-1 and TRBJ1-2; too little of a D gene remains to name it. This clonotype was sampled from a woman between 50 and 59 years old in good health and CMV-seropositive. The CDR3 region reads CASSQVALFEGPNYGYTL. The sequenced DNA is TGCGCCAGCAGCCAAGTGGCCCTGTTCGAGGGCCCAAACTATGGCTACACCCTC.